One and the same sample provided the 21 T cell receptor beta chains below, sequenced in a study of blood T cell repertoires in COVID-19. Libraries were prepared by immunoSEQ multiplex PCR; TCRdb keeps only in-frame clonotypes and omits some of them. The table shows 150,000 to 200,000 clones, with around 81% occurring only once. Sequences were obtained from PBMCs or T cells enriched from blood (not recorded which). These receptors all stem from a man in his forties who had recovered from COVID-19.

The chain carries TRBV30 and TRBJ1-3, with D perhaps matching TRBD1 (5 bases). CDR1 and CDR2 (germline): GTSNPN, SVGIG (reference sequence). The V gene lost 7 bases and the J gene lost 3 bases, with 13 bases spanning the gap. CDR3 length: 13 amino acids. CDR3 nucleotides: TGTGCCTTGGATGCAGGGCTTGGAAACACCATATATTTT. Its translation: CALDAGLGNTIYF. Full variable domain (outside the CDR3, taken from reference TRBV30 and TRBJ1-3): SQTIHQWPATLVQPVGSPLSLECTVEGTSNPNLYWYRQAAGRGLQLLFYSVGIGQISSEVPQNLSASRPQDRQFILSSKKLLLSDSGFYLCALDAGLGNTIYFGEGSWLTVV.

J is TRBJ2-3 and V is TRBV3-1 (or the pseudogene TRBV3-2); D is uncertain. CDR3 size: 17 residues. V lost 5 bases and J 4 bases, leaving 22 bases between the germline ends. CDR1 is LGHDT and CDR2 is YNNKEL in the germline V gene (reference sequence). The CDR3 DNA is TGTGCCAGCAGCTTGTTAGGCCCGACTTCCCTCGCAGATACGCAGTATTTT. It translates to CASSLLGPTSLADTQYF.

The chain couples TRBV5-1 to TRBJ2-1; weak D call: TRBD2 (5 bases). CDR1 and CDR2 (germline): SGHRS, YFSETQ. The CDR3 spans 14 residues. V lost 2 bases, J lost 3 bases, and 9 bases lay in between. CDR3 in amino acids: CASSLNGLYNEQFF. The CDR3 nucleotides are TGCGCCAGCAGCTTAAACGGACTCTACAATGAGCAGTTCTTC.

The gene calls are TRBV29-1 and TRBJ2-1; 13 nucleotides align to TRBD2. Germline V gene lookup returns CDR1 SQVTM and CDR2 ANQGSEA. Losses at the gene ends were 0 bases for V and 0 bases for J; bases not matched to a gene: 20. CDR3 length: 23 residues. The CDR3: CSVEDLTGLAGRQAISSYNEQFF. CDR3 bases: TGCAGCGTTGAAGATCTCACGGGACTAGCGGGGCGGCAGGCTATCAGCTCCTACAATGAGCAGTTCTTC.

The chain joins TRBV28 to TRBJ1-5; a weak D match, TRBD1 (5 bases). The ends were cut back, 5 bases at V and 7 bases at J, with 15 bases in the middle. CDR1 is MDHEN and CDR2 is SYDVKM in the germline V gene. There are 14 residues in the CDR3. CDR3 coding DNA: TGTGCCAGCAGTCAGCCGGGGGGAGGACAGCCCCAGCATTTT. Its protein product is CASSQPGGGQPQHF.

This sequence joins TRBV29-1 and TRBJ1-3, with D perhaps TRBD1 (6 bases). This CDR3 contains 11 residues. Deletions cut 7 bases from V and 4 bases from J, with 8 bases between. Germline V CDR1 and CDR2: SQVTM, ANQGSEA. The CDR3 coding sequence is TGCAGCGCCGACAGGGGAAACACCATATATTTT. Its translation is CSADRGNTIYF.

The V call is TRBV25-1, the J call TRBJ1-6; D gene uncertain. Between the trimmed V and J ends, which lost 5 bases and 7 bases, there was a span of 12 bases. The V gene's germline CDR1 is MGHDK and CDR2 SYGVNS. The CDR3 loop spans 14 amino acids. CDR3 sequence: CASSRASENSPLHF. In DNA form, the CDR3 reads TGTGCCAGCAGTCGTGCGTCGGAGAATTCACCCCTCCACTTT.

V is TRBV24-1 and J is TRBJ2-3; D gene ambiguous. Trimming stripped 9 bases from V and 7 bases from J, with 13 bases between. This CDR3 spans 12 amino acids. Germline lookup yields CDR1 KGHDR and CDR2 SFDVKD. CDR3 nucleotides: TGTGCCACCGAAGGAGACCTTAATACGCAGTATTTT. Amino acid sequence: CATEGDLNTQYF.

The genes are TRBV9 and TRBJ2-1, with a tentative D call TRBD2 (7 bases). The V end was cut by 1 base, the J end by 6 bases, with 17 bases between. CDR3 length equals 16 residues. The germline CDR1 and CDR2 sequences are SGDLS and YYNGEE. The CDR3 here is CASSVTGGTRSNEQFF. CDR3 bases: TGTGCCAGCAGCGTAACGGGGGGCACCAGGAGCAATGAGCAGTTCTTC.

J is TRBJ1-1 and V is TRBV27, with D unresolved. From germline, CDR1 is MNHEY and CDR2 SMNVEV (reference sequence). This CDR3 contains 13 residues. V was trimmed by 6 bases and J by 1 base, leaving 9 bases between them. CDR3 nucleotides: TGTGCCAGCAGGCCGGGTAAGAACACTGAAGCTTTCTTT. This codes for CASRPGKNTEAFF.

CDR3 DNA: TGTGCCAGTAGTATTGGGCGCTCGGCAGGTGAAAAACTGTTTTTT. This gives the protein CASSIGRSAGEKLFF. This chain uses TRBV19 with TRBJ1-4; no definite D call. Trimming left V 3 bases short and J 7 bases short, with 15 bases between. Germline V gene lookup returns CDR1 LNHDA and CDR2 SQIVND (reference sequence). The CDR3 covers 15 residues.

CDR3 coding DNA: TGTGCCAGCAGACGTCAAGGGGCAGCGCCCGGGGAGCTGTTTTTT. It is translated as CASRRQGAAPGELFF. The V gene is TRBV6-5, the J gene TRBJ2-2, with TRBD1 as a possible D gene (5 bases). There are 15 residues in the CDR3. Germline values: CDR1 MNHEY, CDR2 SVGAGI. The V and J ends lost 6 bases and 6 bases respectively, with 17 bases between them.

This clone was recorded a few times. The chain employs TRBV5-1 and TRBJ1-6; 9 positions match TRBD1. This CDR3 is built from 15 residues. Germline V gene lookup returns CDR1 SGHRS and CDR2 YFSETQ. J gave up 8 bases and V 4 bases, and 7 bases lay outside the gene matches. For the CDR3, the DNA is TGCGCCAGCAGCCGGGGACAGGGAGGTTATTCACCCCTCCACTTT. This gives the protein CASSRGQGGYSPLHF.

The chain employs TRBV19 and TRBJ1-2; the D gene is possibly TRBD1 (5 bases). This CDR3 comprises 15 residues. Trimming cost V 11 bases and J 7 bases, with 26 bases left between them. The V gene's germline CDR1 is LNHDA and CDR2 SQIVND (reference sequence). This CDR3 reads CAPGGTGTELCGYTF. CDR3 DNA sequence: TGTGCCCCCGGGGGGACCGGGACGGAGCTCTGTGGCTACACCTTC.

The V gene is TRBV30, the J gene TRBJ2-5; possibly TRBD1 for D (6 bases). The germline V gene has CDR1 GTSNPN and CDR2 SVGIG (reference sequence). Trimming shortened V by 5 bases and J by 0 bases, and 7 bases separated the two germline ends. The CDR3 totals 12 residues. The CDR3 spells CAWSGDQETQYF. CDR3 sequence (DNA): TGTGCCTGGTCAGGGGACCAAGAGACCCAGTACTTC.

The genes are TRBV6-4 and TRBJ2-3; a weak D match, TRBD2 (5 bases). Germline CDR1 reads MRHNA; CDR2 reads SNTAGT. The length of the CDR3 is 15 residues. V was pared by 2 bases and J by 3 bases, with 12 bases between. The CDR3 bases are TGTGCCAGCAGTGACCGCGGAGGTATTACAGATACGCAGTATTTT. This gives the protein CASSDRGGITDTQYF.

V gene TRBV29-1 combines with J gene TRBJ1-2, with TRBD1 matching over 9 bases. The V and J ends lost 3 bases and 5 bases, in that order; junction bases with no gene match: 4. This CDR3 region has 13 residues. Germline assignment: CDR1 SQVTM and CDR2 ANQGSEA. DNA of the CDR3: TGCAGCGTTGATTGGGGACAGGGATATGGCTACACCTTC. Translated, it gives CSVDWGQGYGYTF.

The rearrangement links TRBV6-5 to TRBJ2-7, with 9 bases aligning to TRBD1. The CDR3 covers 14 residues. Germline values: CDR1 MNHEY, CDR2 SVGAGI. The V and J ends lost 6 bases and 3 bases, in that order; junction bases with no gene match: 6. The DNA for the CDR3 is TGTGCCAGCAGGAGGGGGGACAGGGACTACGAGCAGTACTTC. Translated, it gives CASRRGDRDYEQYF.

The rearrangement links TRBV4-1 to TRBJ1-2; no reliable D call. The CDR3 extends over 15 amino acids. Between the trimmed V and J ends, which lost 0 bases and 6 bases, there was a span of 14 bases. Looked up from germline, CDR1 is MGHRA and CDR2 is YSYEKL. CDR3 sequence (DNA): TGCGCCAGCAGCCAAGATCGGGGTGGCCGCGATGGCTACACCTTC. Translation: CASSQDRGGRDGYTF.

The rearrangement joins TRBV29-1 to TRBJ1-1; no definite D call. Germline V gene data show CDR1 as SQVTM and CDR2 as ANQGSEA. The CDR3 sequence is 12 residues long. V lost 0 bases and J 6 bases, leaving 8 bases between the germline ends. For the CDR3, the DNA is TGCAGCGTTGAAGATGTAGCGGCTGAAGCTTTCTTT. Translation: CSVEDVAAEAFF.

The chain carries TRBV19 and TRBJ2-1, with D unclear. The germline CDR1 and CDR2 sequences are LNHDA and SQIVND (reference sequence). The CDR3 is 15 amino acids. Trimming shortened V by 3 bases and J by 0 bases, and 9 bases separated the two germline ends. The CDR3 loop is CASSIESLSYNEQFF. Written as DNA, the CDR3 is TGTGCCAGTAGTATTGAGTCCCTCTCCTACAATGAGCAGTTCTTC.